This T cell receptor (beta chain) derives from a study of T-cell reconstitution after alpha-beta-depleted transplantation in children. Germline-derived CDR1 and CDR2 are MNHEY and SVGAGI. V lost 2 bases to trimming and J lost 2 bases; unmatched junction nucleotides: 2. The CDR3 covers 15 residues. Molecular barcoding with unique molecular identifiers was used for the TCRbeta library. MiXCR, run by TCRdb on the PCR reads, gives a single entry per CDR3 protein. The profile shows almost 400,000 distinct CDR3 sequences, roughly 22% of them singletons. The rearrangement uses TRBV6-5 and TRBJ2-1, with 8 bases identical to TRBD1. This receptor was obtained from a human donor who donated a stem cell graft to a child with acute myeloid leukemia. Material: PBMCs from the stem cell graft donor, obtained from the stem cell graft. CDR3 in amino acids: CASSYDRGTYNEQFF. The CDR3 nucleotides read TGTGCCAGCAGTTACGACAGGGGTACCTACAATGAGCAGTTCTTC.